The T cell receptor (beta chain) under discussion was sequenced for a study of cytomegalovirus exposure and HLA in healthy donors. CDR1 and CDR2 (germline): WSHSY, SAAADI. This CDR3 comprises 15 residues. To note about this clone: What it binds is not known.

This PCR relied on a set of 60 Vbeta primers and 13 Jbeta primers. Sequenced by immunoSEQ multiplex PCR; TCRdb stores in-frame clones only, minus some. Seen here are 95,000 to 100,000 clones, approximately 79% observed once, and the top ten hold around 20%. Findings and caveats of the study: Researchers counted 180 or so TCR beta chains as cytomegalovirus-associated. In a later analysis, a genetic analysis reported fewer productive-TCR N-insertions in an Asian-associated ancestry cluster than the cohort average.

This TCR was sampled from a woman aged 55 to 70 in good health and CMV-seropositive. The sample consisted of PBMCs. This chain links TRBV10-2 with TRBJ2-5, with 11 bases identical to TRBD2. The DNA end lines up better with TRBJ2-7; the J call may be wrong. The CDR3 here is CASTRTSGYAYEQYF. The CDR3 DNA follows: TGCGCCAGCACCCGGACTAGCGGGTACGCCTACGAGCAGTACTTC.